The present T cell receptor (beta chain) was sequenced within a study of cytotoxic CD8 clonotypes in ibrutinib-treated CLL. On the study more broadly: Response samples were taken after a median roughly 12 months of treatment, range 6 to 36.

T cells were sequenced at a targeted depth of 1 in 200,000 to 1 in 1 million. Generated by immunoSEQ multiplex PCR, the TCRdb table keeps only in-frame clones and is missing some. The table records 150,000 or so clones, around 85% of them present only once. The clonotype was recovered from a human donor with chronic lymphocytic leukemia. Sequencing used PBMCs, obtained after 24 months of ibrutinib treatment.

CDR3 sequence: CASSQSDRGNYGYTF. CDR3 sequence (DNA): TGCGCCAGCAGCCAAAGTGACAGGGGAAACTATGGCTACACCTTC. The chain carries TRBV4-1 and TRBJ1-2, with 8 bases fitting TRBD1. CDR3 size: 15 residues. CDR1 and CDR2 (germline): MGHRA, YSYEKL. The V gene end was trimmed by 2 bases and the J gene end by 2 bases; junction bases not matched to a gene: 4.